This T cell receptor beta chain was identified in a study of CD8+ T cells in alopecia areata. V was clipped by 7 bases and J by 0 bases, with 13 bases between them. Germline loops: CDR1 SNHLY, CDR2 FYNNEI. This CDR3 region has 14 residues. Sequencing templates came from extracted RNA that was reverse transcribed into cDNA. The method was immunoSEQ multiplex PCR; TCRdb's version includes in-frame clones alone and lacks a portion of them. The sample gives about 110,000 clones, 45% to 60% of which show up once; 20% to 25% is in the top ten. The J gene is TRBJ2-7, the V gene TRBV2; perhaps TRBD1 as D (6 bases). The specimen was NKG2D-low CD8+ T cells sorted from blood. This TCR was sampled from a human donor with alopecia areata. CDR3 DNA: TGTGCCAGCAAAGGGGAAGGGGGCTCCTACGAGCAGTACTTC. Residues: CASKGEGGSYEQYF.